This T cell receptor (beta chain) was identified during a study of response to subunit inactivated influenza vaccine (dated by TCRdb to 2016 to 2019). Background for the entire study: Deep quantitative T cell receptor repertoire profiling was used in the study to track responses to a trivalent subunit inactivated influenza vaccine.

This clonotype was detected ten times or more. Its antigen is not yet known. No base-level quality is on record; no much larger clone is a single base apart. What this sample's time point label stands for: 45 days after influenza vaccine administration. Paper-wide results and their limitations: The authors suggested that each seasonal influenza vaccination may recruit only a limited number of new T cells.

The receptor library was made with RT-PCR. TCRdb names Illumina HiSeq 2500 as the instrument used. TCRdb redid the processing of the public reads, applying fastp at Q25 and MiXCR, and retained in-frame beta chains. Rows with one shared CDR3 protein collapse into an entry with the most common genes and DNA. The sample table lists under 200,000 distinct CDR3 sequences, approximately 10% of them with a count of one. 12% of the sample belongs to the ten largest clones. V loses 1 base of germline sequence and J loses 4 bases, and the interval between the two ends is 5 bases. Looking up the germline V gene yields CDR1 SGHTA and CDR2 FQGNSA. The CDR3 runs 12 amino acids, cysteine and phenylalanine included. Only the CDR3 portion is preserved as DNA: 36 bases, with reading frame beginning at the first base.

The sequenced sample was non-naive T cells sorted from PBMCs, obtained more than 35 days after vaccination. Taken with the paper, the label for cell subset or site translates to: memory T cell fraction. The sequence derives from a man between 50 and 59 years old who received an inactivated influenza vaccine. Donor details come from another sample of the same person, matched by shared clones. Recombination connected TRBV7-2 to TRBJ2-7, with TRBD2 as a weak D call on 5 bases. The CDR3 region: CASSLGTYEQYF. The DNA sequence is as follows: TGTGCCAGCAGCTTAGGGACTTACGAGCAGTACTTC. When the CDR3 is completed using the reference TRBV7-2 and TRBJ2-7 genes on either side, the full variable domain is GAGVSQSPSNKVTEKGKDVELRCDPISGHTALYWYRQSLGQGLEFLIYFQGNSAPDKSGLPSDRFSAERTGGSVSTLTIQRTQQEDSAVYLCASSLGTYEQYFGPGTRLTVT.